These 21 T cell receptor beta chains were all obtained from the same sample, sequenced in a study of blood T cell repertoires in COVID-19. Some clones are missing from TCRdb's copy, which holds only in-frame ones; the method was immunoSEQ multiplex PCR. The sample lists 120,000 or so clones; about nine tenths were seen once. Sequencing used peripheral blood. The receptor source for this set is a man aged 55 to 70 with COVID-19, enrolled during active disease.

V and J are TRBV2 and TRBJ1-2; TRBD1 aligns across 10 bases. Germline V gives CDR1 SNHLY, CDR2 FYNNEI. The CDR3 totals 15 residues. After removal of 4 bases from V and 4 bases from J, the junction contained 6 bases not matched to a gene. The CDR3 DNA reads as TGTGCCAGCAGTGGGGACAGGGGAGATTTCTATGGCTACACCTTC. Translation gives CASSGDRGDFYGYTF.

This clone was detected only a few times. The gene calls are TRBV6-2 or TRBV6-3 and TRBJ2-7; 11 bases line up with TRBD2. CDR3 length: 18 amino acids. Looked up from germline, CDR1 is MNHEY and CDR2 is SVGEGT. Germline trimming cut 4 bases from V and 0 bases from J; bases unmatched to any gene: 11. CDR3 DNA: TGTGCCAGCAGTTTGAAGACCTGGACTAGCGGGTACTCCTACGAGCAGTACTTC. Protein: CASSLKTWTSGYSYEQYF.

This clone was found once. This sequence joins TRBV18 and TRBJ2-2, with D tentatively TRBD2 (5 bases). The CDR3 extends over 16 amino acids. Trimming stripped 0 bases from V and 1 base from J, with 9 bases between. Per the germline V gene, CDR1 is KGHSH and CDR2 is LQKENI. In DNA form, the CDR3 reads TGTGCCAGCTCACCACCGAGGGCGGGGAACACCGGGGAGCTGTTTTTT. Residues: CASSPPRAGNTGELFF.

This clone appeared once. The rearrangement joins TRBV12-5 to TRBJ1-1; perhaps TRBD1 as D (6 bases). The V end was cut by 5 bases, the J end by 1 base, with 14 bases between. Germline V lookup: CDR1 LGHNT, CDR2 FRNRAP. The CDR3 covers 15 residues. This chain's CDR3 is CASGPPGQSNTEAFF. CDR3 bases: TGTGCTAGTGGTCCTCCGGGACAATCGAACACTGAAGCTTTCTTT.

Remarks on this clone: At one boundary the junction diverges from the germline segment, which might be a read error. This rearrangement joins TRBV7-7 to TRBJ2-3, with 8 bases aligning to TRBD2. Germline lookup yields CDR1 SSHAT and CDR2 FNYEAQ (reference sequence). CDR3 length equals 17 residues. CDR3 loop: CASSLGPLGGRTDTQYF. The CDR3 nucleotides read TGTGCTAGCAGCTTAGGGCCCCTGGGCGGGAGGACAGATACGCAGTATTTT.

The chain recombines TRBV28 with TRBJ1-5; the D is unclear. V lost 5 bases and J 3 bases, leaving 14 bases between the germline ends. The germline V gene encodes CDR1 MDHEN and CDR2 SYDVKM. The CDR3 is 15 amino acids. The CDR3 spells CASSPRGADNQPQHF. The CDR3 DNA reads TGTGCCAGCAGTCCCCGGGGAGCTGACAATCAGCCCCAGCATTTT.

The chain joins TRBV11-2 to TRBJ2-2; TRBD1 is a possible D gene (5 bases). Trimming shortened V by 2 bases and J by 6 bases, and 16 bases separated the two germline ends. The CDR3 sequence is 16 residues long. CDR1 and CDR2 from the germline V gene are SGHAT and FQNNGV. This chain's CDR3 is CASSLTAGKVAGELFF. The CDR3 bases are TGTGCCAGCAGCTTAACCGCAGGGAAGGTCGCCGGGGAGCTGTTTTTT. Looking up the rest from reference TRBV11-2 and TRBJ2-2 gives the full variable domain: EAGVAQSPRYKIIEKRQSVAFWCNPISGHATLYWYQQILGQGPKLLIQFQNNGVVDDSQLPKDRFSAERLKGVDSTLKIQPAKLEDSAVYLCASSLTAGKVAGELFFGEGSRLTVL.

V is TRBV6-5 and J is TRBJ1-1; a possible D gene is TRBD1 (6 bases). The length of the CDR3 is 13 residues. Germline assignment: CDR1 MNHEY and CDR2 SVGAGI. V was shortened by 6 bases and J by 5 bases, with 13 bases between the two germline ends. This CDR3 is CASRRGKGTEAFF. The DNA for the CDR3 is TGTGCCAGCAGGAGGGGGAAGGGGACTGAAGCTTTCTTT.

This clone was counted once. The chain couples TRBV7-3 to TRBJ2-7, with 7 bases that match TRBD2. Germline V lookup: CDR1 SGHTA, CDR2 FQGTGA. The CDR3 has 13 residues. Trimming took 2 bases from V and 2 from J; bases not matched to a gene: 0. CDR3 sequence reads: CASSLAGAYEQYF. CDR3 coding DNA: TGTGCCAGCAGCTTAGCGGGGGCCTACGAGCAGTACTTC.

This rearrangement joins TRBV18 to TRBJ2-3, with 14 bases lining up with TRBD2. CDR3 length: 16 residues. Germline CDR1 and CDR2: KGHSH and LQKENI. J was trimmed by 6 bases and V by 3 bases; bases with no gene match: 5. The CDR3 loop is CASSPGLAGVSDTQYF. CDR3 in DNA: TGTGCCAGCTCACCGGGACTAGCGGGAGTCAGCGATACGCAGTATTTT. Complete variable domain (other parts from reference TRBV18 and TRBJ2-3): NAGVMQNPRHLVRRRGQEARLRCSPMKGHSHVYWYRQLPEEGLKFMVYLQKENIIDESGMPKERFSAEFPKEGPSILRIQQVVRGDSAAYFCASSPGLAGVSDTQYFGPGTRLTVL.

The DNA of the CDR3 is TGCGCCAGCAGCTTCGAGGAGACCCAGTACTTC. This encodes CASSFEETQYF. V gene TRBV5-1 combines with J gene TRBJ2-5, with unresolved D. V was cut by 2 bases and J by 5 bases, with 4 bases left in between. Per germline, CDR1 SGHRS and CDR2 YFSETQ. CDR3 size: 11 residues. Drawing the rest from reference TRBV5-1 and TRBJ2-5, the complete variable domain is KAGVTQTPRYLIKTRGQQVTLSCSPISGHRSVSWYQQTPGQGLQFLFEYFSETQRNKGNFPGRFSGRQFSNSRSEMNVSTLELGDSALYLCASSFEETQYFGPGTRLLVL.

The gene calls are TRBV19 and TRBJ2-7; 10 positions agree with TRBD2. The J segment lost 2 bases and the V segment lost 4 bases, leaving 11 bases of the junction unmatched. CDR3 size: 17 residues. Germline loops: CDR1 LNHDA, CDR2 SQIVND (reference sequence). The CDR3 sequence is CASSKGLAGVDAYEQYF. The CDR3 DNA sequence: TGTGCCAGTAGTAAGGGGCTAGCGGGAGTTGATGCCTACGAGCAGTACTTC.

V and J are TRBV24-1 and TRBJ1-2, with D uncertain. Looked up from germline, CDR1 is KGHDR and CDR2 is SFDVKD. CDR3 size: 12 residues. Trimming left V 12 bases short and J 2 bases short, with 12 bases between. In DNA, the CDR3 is TGTGCCCCCTCCGGGAGGAACTATGGCTACACCTTC. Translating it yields CAPSGRNYGYTF.

The CDR3 here is CASSLWRGQITYEQYF. In DNA, the CDR3 is TGTGCCAGCAGTTTATGGAGGGGACAGATAACCTACGAGCAGTACTTC. The J gene is TRBJ2-7, the V gene TRBV28, with 7 bases lining up with TRBD1. CDR1 MDHEN and CDR2 SYDVKM come from the germline V gene. The junction had 7 bases not matched to a gene; V was cut back by 0 bases and J by 2 bases. The CDR3 has 16 amino acids.

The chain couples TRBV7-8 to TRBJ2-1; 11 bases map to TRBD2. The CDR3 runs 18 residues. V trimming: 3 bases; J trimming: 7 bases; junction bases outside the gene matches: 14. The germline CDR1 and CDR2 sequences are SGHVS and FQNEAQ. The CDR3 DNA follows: TGTGCCAGCAGCTTGGCCGGGACTAGCGGACTTTTGGGGAATGAGCAGTTCTTC. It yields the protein CASSLAGTSGLLGNEQFF.

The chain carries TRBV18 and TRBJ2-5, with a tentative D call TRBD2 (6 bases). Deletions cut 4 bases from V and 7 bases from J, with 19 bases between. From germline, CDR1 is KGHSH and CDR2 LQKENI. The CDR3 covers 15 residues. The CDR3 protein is CASSLSSGEVGTQYF. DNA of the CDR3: TGTGCCAGCTCACTTTCATCGGGAGAAGTGGGGACCCAGTACTTC. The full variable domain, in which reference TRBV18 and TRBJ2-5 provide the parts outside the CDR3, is NAGVMQNPRHLVRRRGQEARLRCSPMKGHSHVYWYRQLPEEGLKFMVYLQKENIIDESGMPKERFSAEFPKEGPSILRIQQVVRGDSAAYFCASSLSSGEVGTQYFGPGTRLLVL.

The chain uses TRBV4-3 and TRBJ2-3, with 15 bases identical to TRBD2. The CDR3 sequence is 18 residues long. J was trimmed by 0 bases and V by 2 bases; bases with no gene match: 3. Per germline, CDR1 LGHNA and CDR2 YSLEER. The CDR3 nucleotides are TGCGCCAGCAGCCAACGGACTAGCGGGAGGGAGAGCACAGATACGCAGTATTTT. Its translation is CASSQRTSGRESTDTQYF.

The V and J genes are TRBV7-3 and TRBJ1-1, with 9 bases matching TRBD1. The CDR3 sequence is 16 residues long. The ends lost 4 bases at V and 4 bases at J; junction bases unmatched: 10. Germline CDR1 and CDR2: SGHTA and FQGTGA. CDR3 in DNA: TGTGCCAGCAGCTCGACAGGGGGTATGTCGGTCACTGAAGCTTTCTTT. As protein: CASSSTGGMSVTEAFF. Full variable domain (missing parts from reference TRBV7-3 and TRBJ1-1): GAGVSQTPSNKVTEKGKYVELRCDPISGHTALYWYRQSLGQGPEFLIYFQGTGAADDSGLPNDRFFAVRPEGSVSTLKIQRTERGDSAVYLCASSSTGGMSVTEAFFGQGTRLTVV.

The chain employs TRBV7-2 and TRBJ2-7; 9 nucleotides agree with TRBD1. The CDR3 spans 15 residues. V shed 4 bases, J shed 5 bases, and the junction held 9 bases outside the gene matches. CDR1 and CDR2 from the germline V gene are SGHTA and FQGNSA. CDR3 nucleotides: TGTGCCAGCAGCTGGCCGGGACAGGGTTTCGACGAGCAGTACTTC. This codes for CASSWPGQGFDEQYF.

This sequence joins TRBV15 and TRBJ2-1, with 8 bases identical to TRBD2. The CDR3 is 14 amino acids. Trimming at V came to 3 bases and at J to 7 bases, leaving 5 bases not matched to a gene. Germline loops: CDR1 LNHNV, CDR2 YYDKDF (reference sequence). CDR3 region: CATSRSSGRNEQFF. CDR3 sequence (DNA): TGTGCCACCAGCAGGTCTAGCGGGCGAAATGAGCAGTTCTTC. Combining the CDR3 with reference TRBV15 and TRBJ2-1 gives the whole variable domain DAMVIQNPRYQVTQFGKPVTLSCSQTLNHNVMYWYQQKSSQAPKLLFHYYDKDFNNEADTPDNFQSRRPNTSFCFLDIRSPGLGDTAMYLCATSRSSGRNEQFFGPGTRLTVL.

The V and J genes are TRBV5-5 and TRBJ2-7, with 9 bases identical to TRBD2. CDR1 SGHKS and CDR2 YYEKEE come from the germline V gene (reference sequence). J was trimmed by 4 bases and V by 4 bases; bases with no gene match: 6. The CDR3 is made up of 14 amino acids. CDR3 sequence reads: CASSQGTSRYEQYF. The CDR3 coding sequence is TGTGCCAGCAGCCAAGGGACTAGCAGATACGAGCAGTACTTC.